This T cell receptor (beta chain) was sequenced during a study of cytomegalovirus exposure and HLA in healthy donors. Study background: The same platform was used for the 120 validation repertoires and the 650 to 800 first-cohort repertoires, a later analysis reported. Study results and limitations: It was reported that the classifier diagnosed cytomegalovirus status with high specificity and sensitivity in both the original and validation cohorts.

Of note for this clone: The antigen is undetermined.

Profiling relied on immunoSEQ multiplex PCR, and the TCRdb table lists in-frame clones only, not all of them. Among about 360,000 clones listed, 70% to 90% were seen once. The CDR3 sequence is 16 residues long. V lost 1 base and J 0 bases, leaving 12 bases between the germline ends. CDR1 is MNHNS and CDR2 is SASEGT in the germline V gene. This receptor was identified in a woman aged 18-30 years in good health and CMV-seronegative. Source material: PBMCs. The chain is built from TRBV6-1 and TRBJ1-2; D call uncertain. The CDR3 sequence: CASSEVSSRANYGYTF. CDR3 DNA sequence: TGTGCCAGCAGTGAAGTATCCAGCCGGGCTAACTATGGCTACACCTTC.